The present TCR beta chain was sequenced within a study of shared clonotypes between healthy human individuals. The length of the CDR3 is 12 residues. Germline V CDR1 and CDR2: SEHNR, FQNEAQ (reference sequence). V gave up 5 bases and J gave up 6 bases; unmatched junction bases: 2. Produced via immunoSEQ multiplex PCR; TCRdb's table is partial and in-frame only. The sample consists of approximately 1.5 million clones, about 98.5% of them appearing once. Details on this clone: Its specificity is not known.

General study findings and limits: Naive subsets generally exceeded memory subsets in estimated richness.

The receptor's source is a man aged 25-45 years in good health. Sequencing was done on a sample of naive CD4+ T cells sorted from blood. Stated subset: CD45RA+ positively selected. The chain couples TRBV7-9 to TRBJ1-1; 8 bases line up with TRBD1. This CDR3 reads CASSTQGAEAFF. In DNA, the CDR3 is TGTGCCAGCAGCACACAGGGGGCTGAAGCTTTCTTT.